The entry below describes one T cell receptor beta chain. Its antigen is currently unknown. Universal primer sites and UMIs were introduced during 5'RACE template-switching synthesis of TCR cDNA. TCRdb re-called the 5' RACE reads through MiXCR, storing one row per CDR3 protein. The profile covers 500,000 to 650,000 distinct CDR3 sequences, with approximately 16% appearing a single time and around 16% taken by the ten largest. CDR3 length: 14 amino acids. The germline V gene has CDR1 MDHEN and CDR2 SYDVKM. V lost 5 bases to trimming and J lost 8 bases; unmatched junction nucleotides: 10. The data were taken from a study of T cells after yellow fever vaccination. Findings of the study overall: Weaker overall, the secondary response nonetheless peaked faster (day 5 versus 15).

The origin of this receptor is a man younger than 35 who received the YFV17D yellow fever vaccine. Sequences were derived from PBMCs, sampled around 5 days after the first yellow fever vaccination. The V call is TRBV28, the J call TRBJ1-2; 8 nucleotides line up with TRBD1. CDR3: CASSPQGVLGGYTF. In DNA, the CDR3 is TGTGCCAGCAGTCCACAGGGGGTCCTCGGAGGCTACACCTTC.